This TCR beta chain was identified in a study of shared clonotypes between healthy human individuals. A note on this clone: Other DNA sequences in the same sample also yield this CDR3.

TCRdb's table, derived via immunoSEQ multiplex PCR, lists solely in-frame clones and lacks some. The profile shows about 2 million clones, 85% to 95% of them singletons. Naive CD4+ cells were CD45RA-selected; the remaining cells were memory. The CDR3 sequence is 13 residues long. Trimming pared 1 base from V and 4 bases from J, leaving 7 bases between. Per germline, CDR1 SGHTA and CDR2 FQGTGA. This clonotype originated in a man between 18 and 35 years old in good health. Sequencing was done on a sample of naive CD4+ T cells sorted from blood. The subset: CD45RA+ positively selected. The V gene is TRBV7-3, the J gene TRBJ1-1; D possibly corresponds to TRBD1 (5 bases). This CDR3 is CASSLIGATEAFF. The CDR3 DNA is TGTGCCAGCAGCTTAATCGGGGCCACTGAAGCTTTCTTT.